This T cell receptor (beta chain) was sequenced for a study of T-cell reconstitution after alpha-beta-depleted transplantation in children. This clonotype was counted a single time. Antigen unknown. From germline, CDR1 is LNHDA and CDR2 SQIVND (reference sequence). The germline V and J ends were trimmed by 5 bases and 2 bases, with 10 bases remaining between them. The CDR3 runs 13 residues. Study-wide findings and caveats: A year had passed since transplant, and T-cell counts and diversity by then came mostly from newly produced T cells. The study traced high day-60 TCRbeta diversity in some patients to surviving recipient T cells and thymic progenitors. Where alpha-beta T cells came from about two months after transplant was reportedly several hundred expanded graft clones.

Unique molecular identifiers were incorporated during preparation of the TCRbeta library. TCRdb reanalysed the PCR reads using MiXCR and keeps one entry per CDR3 protein. This sample carries 530,000 or so distinct CDR3 sequences, 25% to 30% of them seen once, and the ten largest clones take 30% to 45%. V is TRBV19 and J is TRBJ2-7; D perhaps matches TRBD1 (6 bases). The clonotype was recovered from a boy under three years old with Wiskott-Aldrich syndrome, due to receive a stem cell transplant. The source was PBMCs, collected before TCRalphabeta/CD19-depleted stem cell transplant. The CDR3 sequence: CASSRDKPYEQYF. The CDR3 bases are TGTGCCAGTAGTCGGGACAAACCCTACGAGCAGTACTTC. Drawing the rest from reference TRBV19 and TRBJ2-7, the complete variable domain is DGGITQSPKYLFRKEGQNVTLSCEQNLNHDAMYWYRQDPGQGLRLIYYSQIVNDFQKGDIAEGYSVSREKKESFPLTVTSAQKNPTAFYLCASSRDKPYEQYFGPGTRLTVT.